The rows below give T cell receptor beta chains drawn from one sample of a study of early T cells in non-severe SARS-CoV-2 infection. Each CDR3 protein is one row after TCRdb ran MiXCR on the 5' RACE reads. The table includes 70,000 to 90,000 distinct CDR3 sequences, 8% to 13% detected once. The sample here was whole blood, taken at baseline. The receptor source for this set is an adult who was a healthcare worker with PCR-confirmed SARS-CoV-2 infection or an uninfected control (not recorded which). Each CDR3 is given with its conserved first and last residue. The order of the fields is clone size, J gene, CDR3 length, V gene, D gene, CDR3 protein, CDR3 DNA. A D gene is named only where the DNA matches it firmly. For some rows the clone size is stated as once, few or many, or as a class when expanded; others skip it.

size: few
J: TRBJ2-2
length: 13
V: TRBV5-1
D: NA
CDR3: CASSPRDSGELFF
DNA: TGCGCCAGCAGCCCCAGGGATTCCGGGGAGCTGTTTTTT

size: few
J: TRBJ2-7
length: 15
V: TRBV10-3
D: NA
CDR3: CAISDPLEGRYEQYF
DNA: TGTGCCATCAGTGACCCTTTGGAGGGGAGGTACGAGCAGTACTTC

size: NA
J: TRBJ2-2
length: 13
V: TRBV12-3/TRBV12-4
D: NA
CDR3: CASKGSNTGELFF
DNA: TGTGCCAGCAAGGGGTCGAACACCGGGGAGCTGTTTTTT

size: many
J: TRBJ1-4
length: 13
V: TRBV5-6
D: NA
CDR3: CASSSTGREKLFF
DNA: TGTGCCAGCAGCTCGACAGGTCGGGAAAAACTGTTTTTT

size: NA
J: TRBJ2-5
length: 13
V: TRBV6-6
D: NA
CDR3: CASSPRGEETQYF
DNA: TGTGCCAGCAGTCCCAGGGGAGAGGAGACCCAGTACTTC

size: NA
J: TRBJ1-4
length: 12
V: TRBV28
D: NA
CDR3: CASSPSQEKLFF
DNA: TGTGCCAGCAGTCCTTCTCAGGAAAAACTGTTTTTT

size: NA
J: TRBJ2-2
length: 13
V: TRBV20-1
D: NA
CDR3: CSARTPGTGELFF
DNA: TGCAGTGCCAGGACCCCCGGCACCGGGGAGCTGTTTTTT

size: NA
J: TRBJ2-1
length: 12
V: TRBV5-1
D: NA
CDR3: CASSARYNEQFF
DNA: TGCGCCAGCAGCGCCCGTTACAATGAGCAGTTCTTC

size: many
J: TRBJ2-1
length: 16
V: TRBV7-3
D: TRBD2
CDR3: CASSLRAASGYNEQFF
DNA: TGTGCCAGCAGCTTAAGGGCGGCTAGCGGATACAATGAGCAGTTCTTC

size: few
J: TRBJ2-7
length: 15
V: TRBV18
D: TRBD1
CDR3: CASSPRDSSGYEQYF
DNA: TGTGCCAGCTCACCTCGGGACAGTTCGGGTTACGAGCAGTACTTC

size: many
J: TRBJ2-5
length: 13
V: TRBV12-3/TRBV12-4
D: NA
CDR3: CASRSLKAETQYF
DNA: TGTGCCAGCAGGTCCCTTAAAGCAGAGACCCAGTACTTC

size: many
J: TRBJ2-1
length: 14
V: TRBV25-1
D: NA
CDR3: CASSVSGSYNEQFF
DNA: TGTGCCAGCAGTGTGTCGGGCTCCTACAATGAGCAGTTCTTC

size: NA
J: TRBJ1-4
length: 13
V: TRBV2
D: NA
CDR3: CASRRQSNEKLFF
DNA: TGTGCCAGCAGGCGGCAGTCTAATGAAAAACTGTTTTTT

size: many
J: TRBJ1-2
length: 16
V: TRBV20-1
D: TRBD1
CDR3: CSAPPPPGQYNYGYTF
DNA: TGCAGTGCTCCCCCCCCGCCGGGACAGTATAACTATGGCTACACCTTC

size: NA
J: TRBJ2-6
length: 17
V: TRBV30
D: TRBD1
CDR3: CASLGQRDLSGANVLTF
DNA: TGTGCCTCGCTGGGACAGAGGGACCTTTCTGGGGCCAACGTCCTGACTTTC

size: many
J: TRBJ1-5
length: 14
V: TRBV20-1
D: NA
CDR3: CSASSVPGNQPQHF
DNA: TGCAGTGCTAGTAGTGTCCCGGGCAATCAGCCCCAGCATTTT

size: few
J: TRBJ2-7
length: 14
V: TRBV7-2
D: NA
CDR3: CASSLPQISYEQYF
DNA: TGTGCCAGCAGCTTACCCCAGATCTCCTACGAGCAGTACTTC

size: many
J: TRBJ2-5
length: 13
V: TRBV18
D: TRBD1
CDR3: CASSRDRGETQYF
DNA: TGTGCCAGCTCACGGGACAGGGGAGAGACCCAGTACTTC

size: many
J: TRBJ2-2
length: 14
V: TRBV7-3
D: NA
CDR3: CASSKRVNTGELFF
DNA: TGTGCCAGCAGCAAAAGGGTTAACACCGGGGAGCTGTTTTTT

size: few
J: TRBJ2-7
length: 13
V: TRBV12-3/TRBV12-4
D: TRBD1
CDR3: CASSPHRGYEQYF
DNA: TGTGCCAGCAGTCCCCACAGGGGATACGAGCAGTACTTC

size: NA
J: TRBJ2-2
length: 16
V: TRBV7-3
D: TRBD2
CDR3: CASSPEGLAGPGELFF
DNA: TGTGCCAGCAGCCCCGAGGGACTAGCGGGACCCGGGGAGCTGTTTTTT

size: few
J: TRBJ2-2
length: 13
V: TRBV12-3/TRBV12-4
D: NA
CDR3: CASSAQGIGELFF
DNA: TGTGCCAGCAGTGCCCAGGGGATCGGGGAGCTGTTTTTT

size: many
J: TRBJ2-2
length: 13
V: TRBV6-4
D: TRBD2
CDR3: CASSSGSTGELFF
DNA: TGTGCCAGCAGTAGCGGGAGCACCGGGGAGCTGTTTTTT

size: NA
J: TRBJ2-3
length: 16
V: TRBV6-1
D: TRBD1
CDR3: CASREQGAFSTDTQYF
DNA: TGTGCCAGCAGAGAACAGGGGGCTTTTAGCACAGATACGCAGTATTTT

size: NA
J: TRBJ2-7
length: 14
V: TRBV20-1
D: TRBD2
CDR3: CSANSGRSHYEQYF
DNA: TGCAGTGCTAATAGCGGGAGGTCCCACTACGAGCAGTACTTC